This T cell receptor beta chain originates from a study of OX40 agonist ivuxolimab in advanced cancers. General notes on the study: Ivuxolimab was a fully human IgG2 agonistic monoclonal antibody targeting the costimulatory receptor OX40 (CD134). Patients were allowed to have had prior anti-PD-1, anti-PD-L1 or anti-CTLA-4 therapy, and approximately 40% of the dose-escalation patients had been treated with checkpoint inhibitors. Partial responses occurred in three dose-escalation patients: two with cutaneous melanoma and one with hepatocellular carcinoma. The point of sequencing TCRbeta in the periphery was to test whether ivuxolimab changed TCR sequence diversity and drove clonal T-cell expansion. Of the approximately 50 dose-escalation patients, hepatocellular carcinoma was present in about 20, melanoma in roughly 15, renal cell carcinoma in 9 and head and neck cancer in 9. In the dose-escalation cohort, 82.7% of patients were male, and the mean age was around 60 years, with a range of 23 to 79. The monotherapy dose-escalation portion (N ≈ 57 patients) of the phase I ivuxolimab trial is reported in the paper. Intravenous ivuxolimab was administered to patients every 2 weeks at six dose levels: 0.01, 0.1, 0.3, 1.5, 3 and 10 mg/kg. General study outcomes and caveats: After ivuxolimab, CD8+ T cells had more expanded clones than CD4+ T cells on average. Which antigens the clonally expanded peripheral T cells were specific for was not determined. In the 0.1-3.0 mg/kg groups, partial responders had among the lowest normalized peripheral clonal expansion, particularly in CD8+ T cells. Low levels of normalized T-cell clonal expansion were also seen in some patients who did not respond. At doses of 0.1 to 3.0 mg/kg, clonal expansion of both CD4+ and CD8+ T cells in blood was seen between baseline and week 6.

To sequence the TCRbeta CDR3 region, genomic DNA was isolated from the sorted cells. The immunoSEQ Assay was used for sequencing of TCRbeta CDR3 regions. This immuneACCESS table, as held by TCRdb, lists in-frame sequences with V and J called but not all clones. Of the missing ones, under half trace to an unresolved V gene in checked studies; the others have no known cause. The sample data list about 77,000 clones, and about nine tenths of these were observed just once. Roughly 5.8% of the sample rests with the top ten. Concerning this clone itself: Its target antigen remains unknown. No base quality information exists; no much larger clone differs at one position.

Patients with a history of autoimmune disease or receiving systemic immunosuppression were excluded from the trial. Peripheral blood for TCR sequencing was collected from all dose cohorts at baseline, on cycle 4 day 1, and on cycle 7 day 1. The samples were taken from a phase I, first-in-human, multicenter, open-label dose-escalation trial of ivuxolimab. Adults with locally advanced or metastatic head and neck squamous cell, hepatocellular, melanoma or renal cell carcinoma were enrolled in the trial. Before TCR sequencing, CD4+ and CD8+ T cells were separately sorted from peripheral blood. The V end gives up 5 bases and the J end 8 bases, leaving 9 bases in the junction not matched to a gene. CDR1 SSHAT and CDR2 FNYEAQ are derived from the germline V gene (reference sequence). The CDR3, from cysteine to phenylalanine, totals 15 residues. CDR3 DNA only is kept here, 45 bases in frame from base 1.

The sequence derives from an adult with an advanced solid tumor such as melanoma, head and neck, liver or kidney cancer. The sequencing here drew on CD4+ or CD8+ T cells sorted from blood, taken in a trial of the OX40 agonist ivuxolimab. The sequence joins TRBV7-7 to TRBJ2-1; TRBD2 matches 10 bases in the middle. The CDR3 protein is CASSASSGRAYEQFF. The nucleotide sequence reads TGTGCCAGCAGCGCCTCGAGCGGGAGGGCCTATGAGCAGTTCTTC.